This entry is about one T cell receptor beta chain. The CDR3 has 16 residues. V was pared by 0 bases and J by 8 bases, with 10 bases of the junction left unmatched. Germline loops: CDR1 MGHRA, CDR2 YSYEKL. The sequenced target, TCR beta, came from blood CD8+ and CD4+ T cells. TEMRA cells were enriched by FACS, while CD8+ and CD4+ T cells were obtained through a negative isolation that was performed magnetically. RNA, at 0.5 to 1 ug, was reverse transcribed with random hexamers. TCR beta CDR3 was amplified by immunoSEQ covering 54 Vbeta and 13 Jbeta. TCRdb ran MiXCR on the immunoSEQ multiplex PCR reads and lists one entry per CDR3 protein. The sample consists of about 430,000 distinct CDR3 sequences, 85% of them appearing once. The source of the sample is a study of CD8 T cells in Susac syndrome.

The sample was CD8+ T cells from PBMCs. The chain is built from TRBV4-1 and TRBJ1-2, with 9 bases matching TRBD1. The receptor was isolated from a human donor with multiple sclerosis. The CDR3 DNA reads as TGCGCCAGCAGCCAAGATAGGGGGACAGGGAGAGTCGGCTACACCTTC. It encodes CASSQDRGTGRVGYTF.